Each of the 9 T cell receptor beta chains below was sequenced from the same sample in a study of human T cells and chemical hapten exposure. Described time point: patch test 1, 2 weeks after DPC sensitization. Noted treatment: therapeutic diphenylcyclopropenone sensitization with weekly scalp DPC. One entry per CDR3 protein results from TCRdb running MiXCR on the RACE reads. The data hold around 53,000 distinct CDR3 sequences, with about 10% observed a single time. Sample: whole blood, taken in connection with sensitization to the hapten diphenylcyclopropenone (DPC). These receptors were obtained from a woman aged 50 to 65 with alopecia areata. Some clones in this sample may be carry-over from other donors' samples.

This clonotype showed up many times. The chain employs TRBV5-6 and TRBJ2-1, with 13 bases fitting TRBD2. This CDR3 comprises 15 residues. V shed 7 bases and J 3 bases; nucleotides not matched to a gene: 4. CDR1 SGHDT and CDR2 YYEEEE come from the germline V gene. The CDR3 coding sequence is TGTGCCAGCCGGACTAGCGGGAGTGACTACAATGAGCAGTTCTTC. Protein product: CASRTSGSDYNEQFF.

In its sample, this clonotype was seen a few times. The rearrangement links TRBV27 to TRBJ1-5; TRBD1 matches 8 bases. Germline-derived CDR1 and CDR2 are MNHEY and SMNVEV (reference sequence). The trim removed 6 bases at V and 3 bases at J, leaving 7 bases unmatched. This CDR3 spans 15 amino acids. The CDR3 sequence is CASSPDRANNQPQHF. The CDR3 DNA reads as TGTGCCAGCAGCCCGGACAGGGCGAACAATCAGCCCCAGCATTTT.

This clonotype was found many times. This sequence joins TRBV10-3 and TRBJ2-2; no firm D call. V was cut by 6 bases and J by 7 bases, with 12 bases left in between. The CDR3 length is 13 residues. Germline V gives CDR1 ENHRY, CDR2 SYGVKD. The CDR3 coding sequence is TGTGCCATCAGCGCTACCGAGGACGGGGAGCTGTTTTTT. It yields the protein CAISATEDGELFF.

A few counts support this clonotype. The chain links TRBV5-6 to TRBJ2-5, with a possible D match to TRBD1 (6 bases). Germline values: CDR1 SGHDT, CDR2 YYEEEE. V was clipped by 4 bases and J by 5 bases, with 12 bases between them. The CDR3 is 13 residues long. CDR3 nucleotides: TGTGCCAGCAGCGCCAGGGGAGATGAGACCCAGTACTTC. This encodes CASSARGDETQYF.

This clonotype has ten or more counts. V is TRBV19 and J is TRBJ2-1; 11 bases are a match to TRBD2. Germline loops: CDR1 LNHDA, CDR2 SQIVND (reference sequence). The J segment lost 9 bases and the V segment lost 4 bases, leaving 11 bases of the junction unmatched. The CDR3 sequence is 16 residues long. The CDR3 region is CASSTLTSGSLVEQFF. For the CDR3, the DNA is TGTGCCAGTAGTACGCTCACTAGCGGGAGTTTAGTTGAGCAGTTCTTC.

With respect to this clonotype: A much more abundant neighbour one base away suggests this may be a read error. V gene TRBV6-5 combines with J gene TRBJ2-3; 11 bases match TRBD2. The CDR3 has 17 amino acids. In germline, CDR1 is MNHEY, CDR2 SVGAGI. Written as DNA, the CDR3 is TGTGCCAGCCAAGATCCGGGACTAGCGGCTAGCACAGAAACGCAGTATTTT. Its translation: CASQDPGLAASTETQYF.

This clonotype was counted many times. This chain connects TRBV3-1 to TRBJ1-1; D might be TRBD1 (5 bases). V shed 4 bases and J shed 4 bases, with 10 bases lying between them. Germline loops: CDR1 LGHDT, CDR2 YNNKEL (reference sequence). The CDR3 runs 13 residues. CDR3 DNA: TGTGCCAGCAGCCCAGGGATATTCACTGAAGCTTTCTTT. Translation: CASSPGIFTEAFF.

This clonotype was detected only a few times. This rearrangement joins TRBV7-2 to TRBJ2-4, with D uncertain. Per the germline V gene, CDR1 is SGHTA and CDR2 is FQGNSA. The CDR3 loop spans 14 amino acids. Trimming removed 6 bases at V and 0 bases at J, with 9 bases between. The CDR3 coding sequence is TGTGCCAGCAGTGTACCGCTAGCCAAAAACATTCAGTACTTC. It translates to CASSVPLAKNIQYF. Full variable domain (remainder filled in from reference TRBV7-2 and TRBJ2-4): GAGVSQSPSNKVTEKGKDVELRCDPISGHTALYWYRQSLGQGLEFLIYFQGNSAPDKSGLPSDRFSAERTGGSVSTLTIQRTQQEDSAVYLCASSVPLAKNIQYFGAGTRLSVL.

Many counts were recorded for this clonotype. The chain joins TRBV7-9 to TRBJ2-5, with D unclear. The CDR3 runs to 11 residues. The V and J ends lost 5 bases and 5 bases respectively, with 6 bases between them. Germline V gene data show CDR1 as SEHNR and CDR2 as FQNEAQ (reference sequence). The CDR3 loop reads CASSGFETQYF. The CDR3 DNA is TGTGCCAGCAGCGGATTCGAGACCCAGTACTTC.